These T cell receptor beta chains were read from a single sample in a study of blood T cells in healthy people across ages. TCRdb called the 5' RACE reads again in MiXCR, with one record for every CDR3 protein. Of approximately 600,000 distinct CDR3 sequences in the sample, roughly 53% are singletons; the top ten hold over 35%. Sequenced sample: blood. These receptor sequences come from a man aged 55 to 70 in good health. CDR3s include the opening cysteine and the closing phenylalanine or tryptophan. Each record gives: V gene, clone size, J gene, D gene, CDR3 protein, CDR3 DNA. The D gene is left open where the match is weak. Not all rows give a size; the values are once, few, many and, for expanded clones, a class.

V: TRBV7-9
size: -
J: TRBJ1-2
D: -
CDR3: CASSPYAGLIESSLKYGYTF
DNA: TGTGCCAGCAGCCCCTATGCCGGACTTATTGAGTCGTCCCTAAAGTATGGCTACACCTTC

V: TRBV7-9
size: few
J: TRBJ1-4
D: -
CDR3: CASSLGGTNEKLFF
DNA: TGTGCCAGCAGCTTAGGGGGAACTAATGAAAAACTGTTTTTT

V: TRBV19
size: -
J: TRBJ2-3
D: -
CDR3: CAGSMSLQGSDTQYF
DNA: TGTGCCGGTAGTATGAGTCTCCAGGGATCAGATACGCAGTATTTT

V: TRBV9
size: -
J: TRBJ2-3
D: TRBD2
CDR3: CASTPTSGGYPDTQYF
DNA: TGTGCCAGCACCCCGACTAGCGGGGGATATCCAGATACGCAGTATTTT

V: TRBV7-8
size: -
J: TRBJ1-4
D: -
CDR3: CASSLVGPAIPNEKLFF
DNA: TGTGCCAGCAGCTTAGTAGGGCCAGCCATTCCTAATGAAAAACTGTTTTTT

V: TRBV29-1
size: -
J: TRBJ1-1
D: -
CDR3: CSVSLQGSTEAFF
DNA: TGCAGCGTATCGCTCCAGGGATCCACTGAAGCTTTCTTT

V: TRBV20-1
size: -
J: TRBJ2-1
D: -
CDR3: CSANGGAGSYNEQFF
DNA: TGCAGTGCTAACGGGGGCGCGGGCTCCTACAATGAGCAGTTCTTC

V: TRBV9
size: -
J: TRBJ2-1
D: -
CDR3: CASSVEVRGEQFF
DNA: TGTGCCAGCAGCGTAGAGGTCCGGGGGGAGCAGTTCTTC

V: TRBV27
size: -
J: TRBJ2-4
D: TRBD1
CDR3: CASSLSNRGNIQYF
DNA: TGTGCCAGCAGTTTATCGAACAGGGGAAACATTCAGTACTTC

V: TRBV5-1
size: few
J: TRBJ2-1
D: TRBD1
CDR3: CASSSPQGANEQFF
DNA: TGCGCCAGCAGCTCCCCCCAGGGGGCGAATGAGCAGTTCTTC

V: TRBV29-1
size: -
J: TRBJ2-5
D: TRBD1
CDR3: CSGSSGGQETQYF
DNA: TGCAGCGGGAGTTCAGGGGGCCAAGAGACCCAGTACTTC